Below are 16 T cell receptor beta chains sequenced from a single sample in a study of blood T cell repertoires in COVID-19. Some clones are missing from TCRdb's copy, which holds only in-frame ones; the method was immunoSEQ multiplex PCR. The sample has 99,000 or so clones; around 74% are singletons. Sequencing was performed on peripheral blood. These receptors all stem from a woman in her 70s with acute or convalescent COVID-19.

This clone has a single count. V gene TRBV3-1 (or the pseudogene TRBV3-2) combines with J gene TRBJ2-2; 16 nucleotides line up with TRBD2. Per the germline V gene, CDR1 is LGHDT and CDR2 is YNNKEL (reference sequence). V lost 1 base, J lost 5 bases, and 7 bases stayed unmatched. This CDR3 is 19 amino acids long. The CDR3 region has the DNA TGTGCCAGCAGCCAAGCCGGGACTAGCGGGGGGGAGAGGACCGGGGAGCTGTTTTTT. Translated: CASSQAGTSGGERTGELFF.

The chain has TRBV28 and TRBJ2-1, with 9 nucleotides matching TRBD1. The V gene's germline CDR1 is MDHEN and CDR2 SYDVKM. The CDR3 loop spans 17 amino acids. After removal of 5 bases from V and 4 bases from J, the junction contained 12 bases not matched to a gene. The CDR3 reads CASSIPGTGPMYNEQFF. The CDR3 DNA is TGTGCCAGCAGTATCCCGGGGACAGGGCCTATGTACAATGAGCAGTTCTTC.

CDR3 sequence: CASSQASTAPNTEAFF. CDR3 DNA sequence: TGTGCCAGCAGCCAAGCTTCAACTGCCCCGAACACTGAAGCTTTCTTT. The gene calls are TRBV14 and TRBJ1-1; D gene ambiguous. The germline V gene encodes CDR1 SGHDN and CDR2 FVKESK. This CDR3 comprises 16 residues. The V gene lost 1 base and the J gene lost 1 base, with 13 bases spanning the gap.

The V call is TRBV6-5, the J call TRBJ2-7; possible D gene TRBD1, 5 bases. The CDR3 is 13 residues long. Trimming took 6 bases from V and 3 from J, leaving 12 bases between them. Germline values: CDR1 MNHEY, CDR2 SVGAGI. CDR3 sequence reads: CASRHLRGYEQYF. The CDR3, as DNA: TGTGCCAGCAGGCACTTAAGGGGCTACGAGCAGTACTTC.

The chain couples TRBV29-1 to TRBJ1-5; D unclear. This CDR3 is built from 17 residues. Germline-derived CDR1 and CDR2 are SQVTM and ANQGSEA. Trimming removed 4 bases at V and 0 bases at J, with 19 bases between. The CDR3 loop is CSVARGNSNYSNQPQHF. The CDR3 bases are TGCAGCGTTGCCCGAGGCAACTCCAATTATAGCAATCAGCCCCAGCATTTT.

The V call is TRBV24-1, the J call TRBJ1-1; 7 nucleotides agree with TRBD1. CDR1 is KGHDR, CDR2 SFDVKD, per germline. V lost 11 bases to trimming and J lost 1 base; unmatched junction nucleotides: 6. The CDR3 has 13 amino acids. CDR3 in DNA: TGTGCCAGACCCGGGACAGAGAACACTGAAGCTTTCTTT. Translation gives CARPGTENTEAFF.

The chain has TRBV7-9 and TRBJ2-1; a weak D match, TRBD1 (6 bases). The CDR3 extends over 15 amino acids. Germline V gives CDR1 SEHNR, CDR2 FQNEAQ (reference sequence). V was clipped by 2 bases and J by 9 bases, with 17 bases between them. CDR3 amino acids: CASSLRLFGGLEQFF. The CDR3 DNA sequence: TGTGCCAGCAGCTTAAGGCTCTTTGGGGGCCTTGAGCAGTTCTTC.

V gene TRBV7-8 combines with J gene TRBJ1-5, with a weak D call TRBD1 (6 bases). Looked up from germline, CDR1 is SGHVS and CDR2 is FQNEAQ. With 5 bases removed from V and 7 bases from J, the gap between germline ends came to 12 bases. The CDR3 contains 13 residues. The CDR3 DNA reads as TGTGCCAGCAGCCCGAAAGGGGGACAGCCCCAGCATTTT. The encoded protein is CASSPKGGQPQHF.

The chain has TRBV7-2 and TRBJ2-3; 8 bases agree with TRBD1. Germline V gene data show CDR1 as SGHTA and CDR2 as FQGNSA. The CDR3 consists of 15 residues. The V and J ends lost 3 bases and 4 bases, in that order; junction bases with no gene match: 6. The CDR3 nucleotides are TGTGCCAGCAGCTTTGGGCAGGGGGCCCCAGATACGCAGTATTTT. Translated, it gives CASSFGQGAPDTQYF.

The chain is built from TRBV5-1 and TRBJ1-1, with 7 nucleotides matching TRBD1. Germline values: CDR1 SGHRS, CDR2 YFSETQ. The CDR3 consists of 16 residues. The trim removed 5 bases at V and 2 bases at J, leaving 12 bases unmatched. In nucleotides, the CDR3 is TGCGCCAGCAGTCCTGGACAGGTATGGATTAACACTGAAGCTTTCTTT. It is translated as CASSPGQVWINTEAFF.

The rearrangement links TRBV19 to TRBJ1-2, with D unresolved. Germline lookup yields CDR1 LNHDA and CDR2 SQIVND (reference sequence). Trimming took off 7 bases at V and 3 bases at J, with 21 bases between the two ends. The CDR3 spans 16 residues. CDR3: CASTLAGGGRDYGYTF. CDR3 sequence (DNA): TGTGCCAGTACCCTGGCAGGAGGTGGTCGCGACTATGGCTACACCTTC. The full variable domain, its missing parts supplied by reference TRBV19 and TRBJ1-2, is DGGITQSPKYLFRKEGQNVTLSCEQNLNHDAMYWYRQDPGQGLRLIYYSQIVNDFQKGDIAEGYSVSREKKESFPLTVTSAQKNPTAFYLCASTLAGGGRDYGYTFGSGTRLTVV.

V usage is TRBV5-4 and J usage is TRBJ2-5, with D perhaps TRBD2 (5 bases). This CDR3 has 14 amino acids. CDR1 SGHNT and CDR2 YYREEE come from the germline V gene (reference sequence). V was trimmed by 3 bases and J by 5 bases, leaving 14 bases between them. CDR3 sequence reads: CASSSVLGGETQYF. The CDR3 DNA sequence: TGTGCCAGCAGCTCCGTACTAGGCGGGGAGACCCAGTACTTC.

Worth noting for this clone: Other nucleotide sequences from this sample produce the same CDR3. The V gene is TRBV4-1, the J gene TRBJ2-1, with a tentative D call TRBD2 (5 bases). V was clipped by 4 bases and J by 7 bases, with 14 bases between them. The V gene's germline CDR1 is MGHRA and CDR2 YSYEKL. The CDR3 runs to 14 residues. Here the CDR3 DNA reads TGCGCCAGCAGCCCGACCTTGACGGGGAATGAGCAGTTCTTC. Amino acids: CASSPTLTGNEQFF.

CDR3 protein: CSASTRPRADTQYF. The CDR3 DNA is TGCAGTGCTAGTACCCGCCCGAGGGCAGATACGCAGTATTTT. This rearrangement joins TRBV20-1 to TRBJ2-3; weak D call: TRBD2 (5 bases). The V end lost 3 bases, the J end lost 4 bases, and 14 bases lay between the germline ends. Germline CDR1 reads DFQATT; CDR2 reads SNEGSKA (reference sequence). CDR3 length: 14 residues.

This clone has a count of ten or more. The chain recombines TRBV10-1 with TRBJ1-4, with a possible D match to TRBD1 (5 bases). CDR3 size: 20 residues. Germline V lookup: CDR1 WNHNN, CDR2 SYGVQD (reference sequence). Deletions cut 4 bases from V and 3 bases from J, with 27 bases between. CDR3 nucleotide sequence: TGCGCCAGCAGTGGGAGATTTAAACCACCAGTCAGGGTTGCTAATGAAAAACTGTTTTTT. It codes for CASSGRFKPPVRVANEKLFF.

The chain couples TRBV3-1 (or the pseudogene TRBV3-2) to TRBJ1-2; D remains unclear. Germline lookup yields CDR1 LGHDT and CDR2 YNNKEL (reference sequence). This CDR3 comprises 14 residues. V was pared by 1 base and J by 4 bases, with 10 bases between. CDR3 in DNA: TGTGCCAGCAGCCAAGCGGGGTCTCGCTATGGCTACACCTTC. Translating gives CASSQAGSRYGYTF.